This T cell receptor beta chain was documented in a study of cytomegalovirus exposure and HLA in healthy donors. Per germline, CDR1 MNHNY and CDR2 SVGAGI (reference sequence). This CDR3 spans 16 amino acids. Trimming took 2 bases from V and 1 from J; bases not matched to a gene: 7. TCRdb keeps only in-frame clones here, not all; method: immunoSEQ multiplex PCR. The sample has about 250,000 clones; more than 75% are singletons. Sequenced sample: PBMCs. The origin of this receptor is a man aged 18 to 30 in good health and CMV-seropositive. This chain joins TRBV6-6 and TRBJ1-2, with TRBD1 matching 7 bases. This CDR3 reads CASSYEGQPVNYGYTF. CDR3 DNA: TGTGCCAGCAGTTACGAGGGACAGCCTGTTAACTATGGCTACACCTTC.